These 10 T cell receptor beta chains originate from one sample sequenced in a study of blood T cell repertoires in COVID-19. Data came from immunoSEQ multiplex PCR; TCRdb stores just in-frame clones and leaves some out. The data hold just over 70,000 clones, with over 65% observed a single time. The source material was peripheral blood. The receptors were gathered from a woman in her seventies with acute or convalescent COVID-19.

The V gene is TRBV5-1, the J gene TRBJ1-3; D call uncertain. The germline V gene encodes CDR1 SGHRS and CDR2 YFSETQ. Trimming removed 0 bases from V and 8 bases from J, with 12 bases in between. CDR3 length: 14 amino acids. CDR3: CASSLETPADTIYF. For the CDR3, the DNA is TGCGCCAGCAGCTTGGAGACTCCGGCAGACACCATATATTTT.

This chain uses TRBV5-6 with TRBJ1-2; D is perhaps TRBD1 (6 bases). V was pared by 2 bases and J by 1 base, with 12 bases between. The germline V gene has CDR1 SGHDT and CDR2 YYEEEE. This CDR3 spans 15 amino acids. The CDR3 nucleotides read TGTGCCAGCAGCTTCCGGCAGGGGATTAACTATGGCTACACCTTC. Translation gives CASSFRQGINYGYTF.

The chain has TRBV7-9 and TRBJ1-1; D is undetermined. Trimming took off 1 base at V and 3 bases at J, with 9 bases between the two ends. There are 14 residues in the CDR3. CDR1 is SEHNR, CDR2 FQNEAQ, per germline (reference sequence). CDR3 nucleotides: TGTGCCAGCAGCTTAGAGCGTGCTGACACTGAAGCTTTCTTT. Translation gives CASSLERADTEAFF. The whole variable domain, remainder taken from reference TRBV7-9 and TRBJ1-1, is DTGVSQNPRHKITKRGQNVTFRCDPISEHNRLYWYRQTLGQGPEFLTYFQNEAQLEKSRLLSDRFSAERPKGSFSTLEIQRTEQGDSAMYLCASSLERADTEAFFGQGTRLTVV.

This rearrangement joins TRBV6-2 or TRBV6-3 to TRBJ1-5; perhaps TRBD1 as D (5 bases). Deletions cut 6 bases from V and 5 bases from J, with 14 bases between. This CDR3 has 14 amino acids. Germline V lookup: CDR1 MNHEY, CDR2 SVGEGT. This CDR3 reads CASSPPGGYQPQHF. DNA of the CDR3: TGTGCCAGCAGCCCTCCGGGGGGGTATCAGCCCCAGCATTTT.

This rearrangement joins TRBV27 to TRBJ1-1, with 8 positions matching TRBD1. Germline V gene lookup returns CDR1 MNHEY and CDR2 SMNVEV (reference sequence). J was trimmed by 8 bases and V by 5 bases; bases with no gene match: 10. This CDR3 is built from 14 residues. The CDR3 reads CASSDRGPFTEAFF. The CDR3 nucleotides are TGTGCCAGCAGTGACAGGGGTCCCTTCACCGAAGCTTTCTTT.

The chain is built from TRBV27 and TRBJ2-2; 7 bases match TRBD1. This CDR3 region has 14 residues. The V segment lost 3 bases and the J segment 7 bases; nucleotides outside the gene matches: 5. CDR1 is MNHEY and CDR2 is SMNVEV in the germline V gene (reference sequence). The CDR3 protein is CASSFDRDHGELFF. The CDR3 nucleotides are TGTGCCAGCAGTTTCGACAGGGATCACGGGGAGCTGTTTTTT.

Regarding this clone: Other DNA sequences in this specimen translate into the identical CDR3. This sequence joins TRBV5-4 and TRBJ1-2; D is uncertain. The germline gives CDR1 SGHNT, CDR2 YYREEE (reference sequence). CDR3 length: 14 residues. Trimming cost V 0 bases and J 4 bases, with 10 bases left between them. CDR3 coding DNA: TGTGCCAGCAGCTTGGCCGGGAATGTCTATGGCTACACCTTC. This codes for CASSLAGNVYGYTF. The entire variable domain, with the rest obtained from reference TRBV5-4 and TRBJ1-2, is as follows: ETGVTQSPTHLIKTRGQQVTLRCSSQSGHNTVSWYQQALGQGPQFIFQYYREEENGRGNFPPRFSGLQFPNYSSELNVNALELDDSALYLCASSLAGNVYGYTFGSGTRLTVV.

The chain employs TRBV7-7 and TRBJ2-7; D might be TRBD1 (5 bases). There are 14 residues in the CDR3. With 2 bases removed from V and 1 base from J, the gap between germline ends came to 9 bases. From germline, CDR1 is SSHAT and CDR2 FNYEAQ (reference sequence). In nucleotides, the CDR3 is TGTGCCAGCAGCTTAAAGGGGTCGTCCTACGAGCAGTACTTC. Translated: CASSLKGSSYEQYF.

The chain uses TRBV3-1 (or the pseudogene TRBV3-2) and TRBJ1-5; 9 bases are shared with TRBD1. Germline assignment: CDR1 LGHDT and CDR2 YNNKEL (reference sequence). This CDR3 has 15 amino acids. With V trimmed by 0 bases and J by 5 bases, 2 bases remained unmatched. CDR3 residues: CASSQDGDRDQPQHF. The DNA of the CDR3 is TGTGCCAGCAGCCAAGATGGGGACAGGGATCAGCCCCAGCATTTT.

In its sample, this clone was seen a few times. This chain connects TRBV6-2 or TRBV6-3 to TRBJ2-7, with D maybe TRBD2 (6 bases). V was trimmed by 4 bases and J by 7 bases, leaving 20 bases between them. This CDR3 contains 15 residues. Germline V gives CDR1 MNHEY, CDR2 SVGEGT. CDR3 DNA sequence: TGTGCCAGCAGTTCCCGGGACTCCTTAAGAAGAGAGCAGTACTTC. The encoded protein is CASSSRDSLRREQYF.